This TCR beta chain emerged from a study of Ad26.COV2.S vaccination and SARS-CoV-2 variants. The protocol was immunoSEQ multiplex PCR, while the TCRdb copy is restricted to in-frame clones and leaves out a portion. The table shows roughly 680,000 clones, with about 90% occurring only once. The treatment here: roughly 19 received Ad26.COV2.S at low or high dose, single or two shots; roughly five received placebo; per-sample allocation not given. Sampling happened 63 days after the first vaccine or placebo injection. Ad26 vector vaccine expressed Wuhan-strain SARS-CoV-2 spike. This CDR3 region has 13 residues. Germline values: CDR1 GTSNPN, CDR2 SVGIG (reference sequence). Trimming left V 4 bases short and J 7 bases short, with 16 bases between.

The genes are TRBV30 and TRBJ2-5; D unclear. This sequence originates from a person between 18 and 60 years old who received the Ad26.COV2.S COVID-19 vaccine or a placebo. Sequenced here: peripheral blood, sampled in a trial of Ad26.COV2.S vaccine versus placebo. The CDR3 region is CAWTGPARTTQYF. The CDR3 DNA is TGTGCCTGGACTGGCCCAGCCAGAACGACCCAGTACTTC.